Listed below are T cell receptor beta chains from one sample, sequenced in a study of blood T cells in healthy people across ages. TCRdb independently ran MiXCR on the 5' RACE reads; one entry per CDR3 protein. This repertoire shows hundreds of thousands of distinct CDR3 sequences, about three fifths found once; its top ten account for 22%. The sample consisted of blood. The receptor set was obtained from a man under 40 in good health. Both conserved end residues are part of each CDR3. A D gene is named only where the DNA matches it firmly. Size is stated for part of the rows, as once, few or many counts, or as a class when the clone is expanded.

D gene | J gene | V gene | clone size | CDR3 protein | CDR3 DNA
. | TRBJ2-1 | TRBV7-2 | few | CASRAPTYNEQFF | TGTGCCAGTCGGGCCCCAACCTACAATGAGCAGTTCTTC
TRBD1 | TRBJ2-4 | TRBV29-1 | . | CSVTGQAKNIQYF | TGCAGCGTAACGGGACAGGCAAAAAACATTCAGTACTTC
TRBD1 | TRBJ2-1 | TRBV9 | . | CASSPQDRTYEQFF | TGTGCCAGCAGCCCCCAGGACAGGACATACGAGCAGTTCTTC
. | TRBJ2-1 | TRBV20-1 | few | CSASSGPWNEQFF | TGCAGTGCTAGTAGCGGACCATGGAATGAGCAGTTCTTC
. | TRBJ2-7 | TRBV20-1 | . | CSARGRESYEQYF | TGCAGTGCTAGGGGTCGGGAGAGCTACGAGCAGTACTTC
. | TRBJ2-1 | TRBV10-3 | . | CAISEASEQFF | TGTGCCATCAGTGAAGCGAGTGAGCAGTTCTTC
TRBD1 | TRBJ1-5 | TRBV2 | . | CASGGGGSNQPQHF | TGTGCCAGCGGAGGGGGCGGGAGCAATCAGCCCCAGCATTTT
TRBD2 | TRBJ2-1 | TRBV29-1 | few | CSVAGGTYNEQFF | TGCAGCGTAGCGGGAGGGACCTACAATGAGCAGTTCTTC
. | TRBJ1-1 | TRBV7-9 | . | CASSLPRAGAFF | TGTGCCAGCAGCTTACCCAGGGCGGGAGCTTTCTTT
TRBD2 | TRBJ2-5 | TRBV23-1 | . | CASSPGVRTSGTNPPPQYF | TGCGCCAGCAGTCCGGGGGTACGGACTAGCGGGACCAACCCCCCTCCGCAGTACTTC
TRBD1 | TRBJ2-7 | TRBV2 | once | CASTAGTGGREQYF | TGTGCCAGCACCGCCGGGACAGGGGGTCGCGAGCAGTACTTC
. | TRBJ2-1 | TRBV9 | few | CASSPTTKYGSHNEQFF | TGTGCCAGCAGCCCCACCACGAAGTACGGGAGCCACAATGAGCAGTTCTTC
. | TRBJ2-1 | TRBV6-6 | few | CASSFLLALNNEQFF | TGTGCCAGCAGTTTTTTGTTAGCACTAAACAATGAGCAGTTCTTC
. | TRBJ2-2 | TRBV4-1 | . | CASSQTPARDEELFF | TGCGCCAGCAGCCAAACCCCGGCCAGGGATGAGGAGCTGTTTTTT
. | TRBJ2-1 | TRBV2 | . | CASSEGFDRFF | TGTGCCAGCAGTGAAGGGTTCGACCGGTTCTTC
. | TRBJ2-7 | TRBV5-1 | . | CASSSGPSPEQYF | TGCGCCAGCAGCAGTGGACCCTCCCCCGAGCAGTACTTC
TRBD1 | TRBJ2-7 | TRBV29-1 | . | CSVLTGQGSPEQYF | TGCAGCGTACTAACGGGACAGGGTTCACCCGAGCAGTACTTC
. | TRBJ2-3 | TRBV12-5 | . | CASVSADTQYF | TGTGCTAGTGTTTCCGCAGATACGCAGTATTTT
. | TRBJ2-7 | TRBV6-5 | . | CASSYSSKEQYF | TGTGCCAGCAGTTACTCATCGAAAGAGCAGTACTTC
. | TRBJ1-2 | TRBV12-3/TRBV12-4 | few | CASAGEGLYGYTF | TGTGCCAGCGCCGGAGAGGGCCTCTATGGCTACACCTTC
TRBD1 | TRBJ2-5 | TRBV12-3/TRBV12-4 | . | CASRIGTATETQYF | TGTGCCAGCAGGATAGGGACAGCCACGGAGACCCAGTACTTC
. | TRBJ2-5 | TRBV7-2 | many | CASSLAPLSDLETQYF | TGTGCCAGCAGCTTAGCCCCGCTTAGTGATCTGGAGACCCAGTACTTC
TRBD2 | TRBJ2-1 | TRBV2 | . | CASSGGLAGGIDEQFF | TGTGCCAGCAGTGGCGGCCTAGCGGGGGGGATCGATGAGCAGTTCTTC
TRBD2 | TRBJ2-3 | TRBV20-1 | . | CSARVAGAIPDTQYF | TGCAGTGCTCGGGTAGCGGGAGCGATCCCAGATACGCAGTATTTT
. | TRBJ2-3 | TRBV5-4 | . | CASSLEQGGTDTQYF | TGTGCCAGCAGCTTGGAACAGGGTGGCACAGATACGCAGTATTTT
. | TRBJ1-1 | TRBV19 | . | CASSMGRGVNTEAFF | TGTGCCAGTAGTATGGGGAGAGGGGTTAACACGGAAGCTTTCTTT